The next 26 T cell receptor beta chains were all read from a single sample in a study of cytomegalovirus exposure and HLA in healthy donors. This PCR relied on a set of 60 Vbeta primers and 13 Jbeta primers. TCRdb keeps only in-frame clones here, not all; method: immunoSEQ multiplex PCR. The table shows more than 80,000 clones, with nearly 70% occurring only once. Sequencing input: PBMCs. Receptors originate from a middle-aged man in good health and CMV-seronegative.

CDR3 bases: TGCGCCAGCAGCTCGGACAGGGGAACTGAAGCTTTCTTT. Translation gives CASSSDRGTEAFF. The V call is TRBV5-1, the J call TRBJ1-1; 9 nucleotides agree with TRBD1. The germline CDR1 and CDR2 sequences are SGHRS and YFSETQ. J lost 5 bases, V lost 3 bases, and 2 bases had no gene match. The CDR3 length is 13 residues. Filled out from reference TRBV5-1 and TRBJ1-1, the complete variable domain reads KAGVTQTPRYLIKTRGQQVTLSCSPISGHRSVSWYQQTPGQGLQFLFEYFSETQRNKGNFPGRFSGRQFSNSRSEMNVSTLELGDSALYLCASSSDRGTEAFFGQGTRLTVV.

This clone showed up just once. It is likely a read error, because the conserved phenylalanine at the end of the CDR3 is missing. This chain links TRBV30 with TRBJ2-2; D not certain. CDR3 size: 14 residues. The V gene lost 8 bases and the J gene lost 5 bases, with 18 bases spanning the gap. Germline V gene lookup returns CDR1 GTSNPN and CDR2 SVGIG (reference sequence). The CDR3 DNA reads as TGTGCCCTCCTGTTGGGTCGTTGGACCGGGGAGCTGTTTTAT. Translated, it gives CALLLGRWTGELFY.

This clone was seen a few times. The chain joins TRBV29-1 to TRBJ1-1; 9 bases match TRBD1. From germline, CDR1 is SQVTM and CDR2 ANQGSEA. V lost 6 bases and J lost 11; bases outside the gene matches: 10. The CDR3 consists of 12 residues. CDR3 in amino acids: CSVQTGGGEAFF. The CDR3 DNA reads as TGCAGCGTGCAGACAGGGGGAGGGGAGGCTTTCTTT. Variable domain in full (rest from reference TRBV29-1 and TRBJ1-1): SAVISQKPSRDICQRGTSLTIQCQVDSQVTMMFWYRQQPGQSLTLIATANQGSEATYESGFVIDKFPISRPNLTFSTLTVSNMSPEDSSIYLCSVQTGGGEAFFGQGTRLTVV.

The chain has TRBV5-1 and TRBJ2-3, with 9 bases that match TRBD1. The length of the CDR3 is 15 residues. CDR1 SGHRS and CDR2 YFSETQ come from the germline V gene. Losses at the gene ends were 3 bases for V and 4 bases for J; bases not matched to a gene: 6. The CDR3: CASSYAGTGSDTQYF. Here the CDR3 DNA reads TGCGCCAGCAGCTACGCCGGGACAGGGTCAGATACGCAGTATTTT.

The chain is built from TRBV10-3 and TRBJ2-3; 7 nucleotides align to TRBD1. CDR1 is ENHRY, CDR2 SYGVKD, per germline. The CDR3 spans 14 residues. V gave up 6 bases and J gave up 2 bases; unmatched junction bases: 5. The CDR3 DNA reads as TGTGCCATCAGGCAGGGACAGTCCACAGATACGCAGTATTTT. As protein: CAIRQGQSTDTQYF.

The chain joins TRBV7-2 to TRBJ2-1; TRBD2 matches 9 bases. J lost 7 bases, V lost 1 base, and 5 bases had no gene match. Germline V lookup: CDR1 SGHTA, CDR2 FQGNSA. There are 15 residues in the CDR3. In DNA form, the CDR3 reads TGTGCCAGCAGCTTAGTAGGGACTAGCTTGAATGAGCAGTTCTTC. Amino acids: CASSLVGTSLNEQFF.

This clone was seen just once. The chain joins TRBV6-5 to TRBJ2-7; 7 bases fit TRBD2. V was clipped by 7 bases and J by 2 bases; unmatched bases: 11. CDR1 and CDR2 from the germline V gene are MNHEY and SVGAGI. The CDR3 covers 15 residues. The CDR3 spells CASNSWGGAAYEQYF. Here the CDR3 DNA reads TGTGCCAGCAATTCGTGGGGAGGGGCGGCCTACGAGCAGTACTTC.

This chain uses TRBV7-2 with TRBJ1-2, with 7 positions matching TRBD1. Germline CDR1 and CDR2: SGHTA and FQGNSA. The V gene end was trimmed by 3 bases and the J gene end by 7 bases; junction bases not matched to a gene: 8. The CDR3 is 14 amino acids. In DNA, the CDR3 is TGTGCCAGCAGCTTTCGACAGGGCCCGGGTGGCTACACCTTC. It encodes CASSFRQGPGGYTF.

The chain couples TRBV6-5 to TRBJ2-7; perhaps TRBD2 as D (6 bases). The CDR3 is made up of 14 amino acids. Trimming took off 5 bases at V and 4 bases at J, with 15 bases between the two ends. CDR1 and CDR2 from the germline V gene are MNHEY and SVGAGI. The CDR3, as DNA: TGTGCCAGCAGTGACACCGGGACTGGGTACGAGCAGTACGTC. Translating gives CASSDTGTGYEQYV.

The V call is TRBV15, the J call TRBJ2-4; 8 nucleotides agree with TRBD2. The CDR3 has 15 residues. Germline lookup yields CDR1 LNHNV and CDR2 YYDKDF (reference sequence). J lost 9 bases, V lost 0 bases, and 7 bases had no gene match. In nucleotides, the CDR3 is TGTGCCACCAGCAGAGAGGGGACTAGTATGGGCATTCAGTACTTC. This codes for CATSREGTSMGIQYF.

The chain has TRBV5-1 and TRBJ2-2; 7 bases line up with TRBD2. V lost 5 bases, J lost 2 bases, and 9 bases stayed unmatched. This CDR3 is 16 amino acids long. Germline loops: CDR1 SGHRS, CDR2 YFSETQ. The CDR3 nucleotides read TGCGCCAGCAGGATGAACGCGGGGGATAACACCGGGGAGCTGTTTTTT. Its protein product is CASRMNAGDNTGELFF.

With regard to this clone: At one of its ends the junction is not consistent with the germline gene, which may arise from a read error. The chain carries TRBV10-3 and TRBJ2-7; possibly TRBD2 for D (5 bases). CDR3 length equals 18 residues. Germline V lookup: CDR1 ENHRY, CDR2 SYGVKD. Here the CDR3 DNA reads TGTGCCATCAGTGCCTCCGGGGTTGGGCCATGGGCCGGGTACGGGCAGTACTTC. Protein product: CAISASGVGPWAGYGQYF.

The rearrangement links TRBV7-8 to TRBJ2-1, with TRBD2 matching 11 bases. After removal of 5 bases from V and 6 bases from J, the junction contained 12 bases not matched to a gene. The CDR3 has 17 amino acids. CDR1 and CDR2 (germline): SGHVS, FQNEAQ. The CDR3, as DNA: TGTGCCAGCAGCCGTCGGTTACTAGCGGGGGCGCTCAATGAGCAGTTCTTC. It yields the protein CASSRRLLAGALNEQFF.

The chain uses TRBV4-1 and TRBJ2-5; the D is unclear. The CDR3 totals 15 residues. Germline values: CDR1 MGHRA, CDR2 YSYEKL. Between the trimmed V and J ends, which lost 1 base and 2 bases, there was a span of 11 bases. In nucleotides, the CDR3 is TGCGCCAGCAGCCAAGCGGTTGTGACTCAAGAGACCCAGTACTTC. Translated, it gives CASSQAVVTQETQYF.

The chain combines TRBV7-8 with TRBJ2-3; TRBD2 matches 14 bases. Trimming removed 3 bases from V and 7 bases from J; junction bases left unmatched: 3. The CDR3 runs to 15 residues. Germline V gives CDR1 SGHVS, CDR2 FQNEAQ. The CDR3 spells CASSFGTSGGYTQYF. Here the CDR3 DNA reads TGTGCCAGCAGCTTCGGGACTAGCGGGGGCTATACGCAGTATTTT. The entire variable domain, with the rest obtained from reference TRBV7-8 and TRBJ2-3, is as follows: GAGVSQSPRYKVAKRGQDVALRCDPISGHVSLFWYQQALGQGPEFLTYFQNEAQLDKSGLPSDRFFAERPEGSVSTLKIQRTQQEDSAVYLCASSFGTSGGYTQYFGPGTRLTVL.

This CDR3 is CASSLSLRRGSSPSGNTIYF. In DNA form, the CDR3 reads TGTGCCAGCAGCTTAAGCCTCCGCAGGGGCAGTAGTCCCTCTGGAAACACCATATATTTT. The rearrangement links TRBV13 to TRBJ1-3; possibly TRBD1 for D (6 bases). The CDR3 extends over 20 amino acids. V was cut by 2 bases and J by 0 bases, with 23 bases left in between. From germline, CDR1 is PRHDT and CDR2 FYEKMQ (reference sequence).

DNA of the CDR3: TGTGCCAGCAGCTTAGTCGCCCAGGACGAGCAGTACTTC. Translation gives CASSLVAQDEQYF. The chain carries TRBV11-2 and TRBJ2-7; unclear D gene. Trimming removed 1 base from V and 5 bases from J, with 9 bases in between. In germline, CDR1 is SGHAT, CDR2 FQNNGV. CDR3 length equals 13 residues.

The V call is TRBV11-1, the J call TRBJ2-1; D might be TRBD1 (7 bases). The CDR3 totals 18 residues. V dropped 0 bases and J dropped 0 bases, with 15 bases sitting between them. Germline CDR1 SGHAT, CDR2 FQDESV (reference sequence). CDR3 in DNA: TGTGCCAGCAGCTTAGCGGGGGGACAGTTTTACTCCTACAATGAGCAGTTCTTC. Its protein product is CASSLAGGQFYSYNEQFF.

The V gene is TRBV28, the J gene TRBJ2-7; TRBD1 matches 10 bases. Germline CDR1 MDHEN, CDR2 SYDVKM. The CDR3 is made up of 16 amino acids. V shed 4 bases, J shed 3 bases, and the junction held 9 bases outside the gene matches. The CDR3: CASSWAGTGAFYEQYV. CDR3 coding DNA: TGTGCCAGCAGTTGGGCCGGGACAGGGGCCTTCTACGAGCAGTACGTC.

This sequence joins TRBV4-3 and TRBJ2-3; 12 bases agree with TRBD2. CDR1 is LGHNA and CDR2 is YSLEER in the germline V gene. The CDR3 spans 16 residues. The V segment lost 3 bases and the J segment 4 bases; nucleotides outside the gene matches: 5. DNA for the CDR3: TGCGCCAGCAGCCATGCTAGCGGGGGGGCGTCAGATACGCAGTATTTT. Translation gives CASSHASGGASDTQYF.

The chain employs TRBV5-1 and TRBJ2-3, with TRBD2 identical over 12 bases. This CDR3 has 16 amino acids. After removal of 4 bases from V and 4 bases from J, the junction contained 7 bases not matched to a gene. CDR1 and CDR2 from the germline V gene are SGHRS and YFSETQ. The CDR3 sequence: CASSTLAGGLPDTQYF. The DNA for the CDR3 is TGCGCCAGCAGCACACTAGCGGGGGGTCTCCCAGATACGCAGTATTTT. Full variable domain (rest looked up from reference TRBV5-1 and TRBJ2-3): KAGVTQTPRYLIKTRGQQVTLSCSPISGHRSVSWYQQTPGQGLQFLFEYFSETQRNKGNFPGRFSGRQFSNSRSEMNVSTLELGDSALYLCASSTLAGGLPDTQYFGPGTRLTVL.

CDR3 nucleotides: TGCGCCAGCAGCCAAGTGGAGGGGACGAGGATCATCGGGGAGCTGTTTTTT. It yields the protein CASSQVEGTRIIGELFF. The genes are TRBV4-1 and TRBJ2-2; maybe TRBD2 (6 bases). Looked up from germline, CDR1 is MGHRA and CDR2 is YSYEKL. Trimming took 1 base from V and 7 from J, leaving 19 bases between them. This CDR3 has 17 amino acids.

The rearrangement uses TRBV7-2 and TRBJ1-1; D is possibly TRBD1 (5 bases). V lost 5 bases to trimming and J lost 3 bases, with 16 bases between them. The V gene's germline CDR1 is SGHTA and CDR2 FQGNSA. The CDR3 totals 15 residues. The CDR3 DNA follows: TGTGCCAGCAGCCTTTACGGGGGAAGGGACACTGAAGCTTTCTTT. Residues: CASSLYGGRDTEAFF.

This chain joins TRBV11-2 and TRBJ1-1, with TRBD1 matching 9 bases. Germline V gene lookup returns CDR1 SGHAT and CDR2 FQNNGV. The CDR3 is 15 amino acids. V lost 5 bases to trimming and J lost 1 base; unmatched junction nucleotides: 5. The CDR3 sequence is CASSPDRGENTEAFF. CDR3 nucleotides: TGTGCCAGCAGCCCAGACAGGGGGGAGAACACTGAAGCTTTCTTT.

The rearrangement links TRBV25-1 to TRBJ1-3; D is ambiguous. V was trimmed by 7 bases and J by 0 bases, leaving 13 bases between them. Germline V lookup: CDR1 MGHDK, CDR2 SYGVNS. The CDR3 has 15 amino acids. This CDR3 reads CASTPSTGSGNTIYF. The CDR3 DNA is TGTGCCAGCACTCCTAGCACGGGCTCTGGAAACACCATATATTTT.

The chain couples TRBV18 to TRBJ2-3; D possibly corresponds to TRBD2 (5 bases). V lost 3 bases and J 5 bases, leaving 15 bases between the germline ends. The CDR3 is made up of 15 amino acids. Germline CDR1 KGHSH, CDR2 LQKENI. The CDR3 DNA follows: TGTGCCAGCTCACCTTTACTAGGTTCGGGAGATACGCAGTATTTT. Translation gives CASSPLLGSGDTQYF. Full variable domain (outside the CDR3, taken from reference TRBV18 and TRBJ2-3): NAGVMQNPRHLVRRRGQEARLRCSPMKGHSHVYWYRQLPEEGLKFMVYLQKENIIDESGMPKERFSAEFPKEGPSILRIQQVVRGDSAAYFCASSPLLGSGDTQYFGPGTRLTVL.